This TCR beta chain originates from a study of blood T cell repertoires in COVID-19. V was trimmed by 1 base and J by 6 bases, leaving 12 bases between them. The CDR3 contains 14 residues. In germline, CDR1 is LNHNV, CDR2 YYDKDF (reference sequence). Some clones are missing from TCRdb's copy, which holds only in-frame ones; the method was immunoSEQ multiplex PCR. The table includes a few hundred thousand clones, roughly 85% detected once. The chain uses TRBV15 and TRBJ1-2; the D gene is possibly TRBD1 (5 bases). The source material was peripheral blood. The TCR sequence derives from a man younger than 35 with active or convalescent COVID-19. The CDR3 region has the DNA TGTGCCACCAGCAGAGGGGCTGACAGCGATGGCTACACCTTC. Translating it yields CATSRGADSDGYTF.